These T cell receptor beta chains were read from a single sample in a study of cytomegalovirus exposure and HLA in healthy donors. Sequenced by immunoSEQ multiplex PCR; TCRdb stores in-frame clones only, minus some. Of about 160,000 clones listed, roughly 90% are singletons. Sequencing was carried out using PBMCs. These receptors all stem from a young woman in good health and CMV-seropositive. Each CDR3 is given with its conserved first and last residue. The D gene is left open where the match is weak. Not every row has a clone size; where given, it reads once, few, many or a size class.

d_gene,v_gene,j_gene,abundance,CDR3nt,CDR3aa
-,TRBV10-3,TRBJ1-2,once,TGTGCCATCAGTGAGTCGCCTTCAGGATACTATGGCTACACCTTC,CAISESPSGYYGYTF
TRBD2,TRBV5-1,TRBJ2-3,-,TGCGCCAGCAGCTTGAGCGGGAGCGCAGATACGCAGTATTTT,CASSLSGSADTQYF
TRBD1,TRBV28,TRBJ1-5,once,TGTGCCAGCAGAGAACAGGGGGAGCCCCAGCATTTT,CASREQGEPQHF
-,TRBV2,TRBJ2-5,-,TGTGCCAGCAGGAACCGGGACTCAGGGGGGACCCAGTACTTC,CASRNRDSGGTQYF
-,TRBV27,TRBJ1-1,-,TGTGCCAGCAGTAAACACCCAGGGGTCCGTAGCACTGAAGCTTTCTTT,CASSKHPGVRSTEAFF
-,TRBV11-3,TRBJ2-2,once,TGTGCCAGCAGCTTACGGGGTTCGGGGAACACCGGGGAGCTGTTTTTT,CASSLRGSGNTGELFF
-,TRBV19,TRBJ2-3,-,TGTGCCAGTAGTATCGGGGGGCCAGGTCCTGGGGATACGCAGTATTTT,CASSIGGPGPGDTQYF
-,TRBV5-1,TRBJ1-2,-,TGCGCCAGCAGCCCCACTGGGGGGTCCGGAGATGGCTACACCTTC,CASSPTGGSGDGYTF
TRBD2,TRBV9,TRBJ2-1,-,TGTGCCAGCAGTCCCATACCCCTAGCGGGCTTTTACAATGAGCAGTTCTTC,CASSPIPLAGFYNEQFF
-,TRBV30,TRBJ1-2,-,TGTGCCTGGAGTAGAGTGAGGGCAAACTATGGCTACACCTTC,CAWSRVRANYGYTF
-,TRBV6-5,TRBJ1-2,-,TGTGCCAGCAGGACCAGGATCGATGGCTACACCTTC,CASRTRIDGYTF
-,TRBV11-2,TRBJ2-1,-,TGTGCCAGCAGCTCTCTAGGCGTATACAATGAGCAGTTCTTC,CASSSLGVYNEQFF
TRBD1,TRBV27,TRBJ2-5,-,TGTGCCAGCAGGCGAACGTGGGACAGGACCCAAGAGACCCAGTACTTC,CASRRTWDRTQETQYF
-,TRBV7-2,TRBJ2-3,-,TGTGCCAGCAGCGCCGCCCCGGGGAGTGCAGATACGCAGTATTTT,CASSAAPGSADTQYF
TRBD2,TRBV11-2,TRBJ2-7,-,TGTGCCAGCAGCGACCAACTAGCGGGGGGCTACGAGCAGTACTTC,CASSDQLAGGYEQYF
-,TRBV6-5,TRBJ1-3,-,TGTGCCAGCAGTCGGGACATAATCTCTGGAAACACCATATATTTT,CASSRDIISGNTIYF
TRBD1,TRBV9,TRBJ2-7,-,TGTGCCAGCAGCGTAGGGACAGGGACGTTAGAGCAGTACTTC,CASSVGTGTLEQYF
TRBD1,TRBV18,TRBJ1-2,-,TGTGCCAGCTCCCCAATGCAGGGGGATGGCTACACCTTC,CASSPMQGDGYTF
TRBD1,TRBV4-2,TRBJ1-5,-,TGTGCCAGCAGCCATGCTGAAGGACAGGGGGATCAGCCCCAGCATTTT,CASSHAEGQGDQPQHF
-,TRBV9,TRBJ2-7,-,TGTGCCAGCAGCGCTTCCGGGACATCTACCTACGAGCAGTACTTC,CASSASGTSTYEQYF
TRBD1,TRBV18,TRBJ2-1,-,TGTGCCAGCTCACCAGAGACAGGGTACAATGAGCAGTTCTTC,CASSPETGYNEQFF
TRBD1,TRBV27,TRBJ2-7,-,TGTGCCAGCAGACCGGGACAGGGACCTTACGAGCAGTACTTC,CASRPGQGPYEQYF
-,TRBV14,TRBJ2-1,-,TGTGCCAGCCAGCTGCAGGCGGGGTCGACGCAGTTCTTC,CASQLQAGSTQFF
-,TRBV6-1,TRBJ2-7,-,TGTGCCAGCAGCTTACGGGGGTCCGGCGGGGACGAGCAGTACTTC,CASSLRGSGGDEQYF
-,TRBV2,TRBJ2-7,-,TGTGCCAGCTCTCGTTATGAGCAGTACTTC,CASSRYEQYF
TRBD2,TRBV5-1,TRBJ2-7,once,TGCGCCAGCAGCCCTAGCGGGAGCTACGAGCAGTACTTC,CASSPSGSYEQYF
TRBD2,TRBV10-1,TRBJ2-7,-,TGCGCCAGCAGTGAGAGAGGACCTAGCGGGAGCTACGAGCAGTACTTC,CASSERGPSGSYEQYF
-,TRBV14,TRBJ1-3,-,TGTGCCAGCAGCCAAGGCAGGGTTGGAAACACCATATATTTT,CASSQGRVGNTIYF
-,TRBV6-1,TRBJ2-7,-,TGTGCCAGCAGTGAAAGACCGCGGCCGTACTTC,CASSERPRPYF
TRBD2,TRBV9,TRBJ2-1,once,TGTGCCAGCAGCGCGCCTCCGGGACTACCCTACAATGAGCAGTTCTTC,CASSAPPGLPYNEQFF
TRBD2,TRBV19,TRBJ2-2,-,TGTGCCAGTAGTATAAACGGGAGGGCCGTCGGGGAGCTGTTTTTT,CASSINGRAVGELFF